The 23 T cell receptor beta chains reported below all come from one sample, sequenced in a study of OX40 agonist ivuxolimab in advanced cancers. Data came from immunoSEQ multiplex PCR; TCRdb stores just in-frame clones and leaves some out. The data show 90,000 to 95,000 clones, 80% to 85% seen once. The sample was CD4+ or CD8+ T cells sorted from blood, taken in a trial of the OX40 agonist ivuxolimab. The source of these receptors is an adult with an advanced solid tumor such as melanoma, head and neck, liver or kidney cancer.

The DNA for the CDR3 is TGTGCCAGCAGTGCTGACAGAGATTACTATGGCTACACCTTC. Amino acid sequence: CASSADRDYYGYTF. J is TRBJ1-2 and V is TRBV6-1; weak D call: TRBD1 (5 bases). The V and J ends lost 4 bases and 3 bases respectively, with 12 bases between them. Germline CDR1 MNHNS, CDR2 SASEGT. The CDR3 extends over 14 amino acids.

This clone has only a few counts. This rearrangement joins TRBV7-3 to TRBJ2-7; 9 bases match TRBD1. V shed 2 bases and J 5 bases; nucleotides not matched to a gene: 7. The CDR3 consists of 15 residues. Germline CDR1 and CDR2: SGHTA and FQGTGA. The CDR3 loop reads CASSLGGTGIHEQYF. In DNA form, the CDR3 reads TGTGCCAGCAGCTTAGGCGGGACAGGGATCCACGAGCAGTACTTC.

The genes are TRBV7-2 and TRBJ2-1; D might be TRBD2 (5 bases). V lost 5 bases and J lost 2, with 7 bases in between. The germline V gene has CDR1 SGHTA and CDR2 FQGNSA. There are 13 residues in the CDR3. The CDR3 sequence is CASSPGTYNEQFF. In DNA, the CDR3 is TGTGCCAGCAGCCCCGGGACCTACAATGAGCAGTTCTTC.

The DNA for the CDR3 is TGTGCCAGCAGCGCCCATGCGGAACTGTTTTTT. Protein product: CASSAHAELFF. The chain has TRBV7-6 and TRBJ1-4; no clear D. CDR1 and CDR2 from the germline V gene are SGHVS and FNYEAQ. The CDR3 runs 11 residues. Trimming pared 5 bases from V and 12 bases from J, leaving 10 bases between.

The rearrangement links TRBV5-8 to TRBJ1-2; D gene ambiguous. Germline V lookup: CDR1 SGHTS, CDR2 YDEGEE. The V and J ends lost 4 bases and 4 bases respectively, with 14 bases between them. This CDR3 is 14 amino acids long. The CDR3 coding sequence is TGTGCCAGCAGCCCTAAACAGCCCTCCTATGGCTACACCTTC. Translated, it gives CASSPKQPSYGYTF.

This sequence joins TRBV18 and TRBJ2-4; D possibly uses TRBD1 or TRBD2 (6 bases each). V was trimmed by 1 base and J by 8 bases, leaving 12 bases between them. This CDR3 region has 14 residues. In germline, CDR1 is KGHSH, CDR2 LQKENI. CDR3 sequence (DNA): TGTGCCAGCTCACCACAGGGGGAGGCGGACATTCAGTACTTC. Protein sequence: CASSPQGEADIQYF.

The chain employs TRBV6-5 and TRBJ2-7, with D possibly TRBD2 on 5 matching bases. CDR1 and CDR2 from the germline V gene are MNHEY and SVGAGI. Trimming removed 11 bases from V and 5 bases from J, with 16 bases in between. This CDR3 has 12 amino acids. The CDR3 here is CASSRGSHEQYF. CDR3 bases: TGTGCCTCCAGCCGAGGGAGCCACGAGCAGTACTTC.

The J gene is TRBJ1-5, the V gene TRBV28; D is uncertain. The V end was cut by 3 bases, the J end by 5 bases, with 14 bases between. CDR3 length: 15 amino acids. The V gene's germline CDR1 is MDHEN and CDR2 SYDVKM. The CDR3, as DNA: TGTGCCAGCAGTTTCCCGCAGTCAGGCTATCAGCCCCAGCATTTT. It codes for CASSFPQSGYQPQHF. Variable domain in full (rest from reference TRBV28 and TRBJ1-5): DVKVTQSSRYLVKRTGEKVFLECVQDMDHENMFWYRQDPGLGLRLIYFSYDVKMKEKGDIPEGYSVSREKKERFSLILESASTNQTSMYLCASSFPQSGYQPQHFGDGTRLSIL.

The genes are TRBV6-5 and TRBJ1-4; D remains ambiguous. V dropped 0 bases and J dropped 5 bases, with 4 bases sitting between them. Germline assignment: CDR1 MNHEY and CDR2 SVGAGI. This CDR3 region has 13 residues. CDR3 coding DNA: TGTGCCAGCAGTTACTCAGGGAATGAAAAACTGTTTTTT. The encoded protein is CASSYSGNEKLFF.

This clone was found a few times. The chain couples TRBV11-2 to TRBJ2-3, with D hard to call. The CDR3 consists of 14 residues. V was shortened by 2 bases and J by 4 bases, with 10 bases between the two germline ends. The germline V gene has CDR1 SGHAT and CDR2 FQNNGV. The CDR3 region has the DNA TGTGCCAGCAGCTTACTAGGGTTCGCAGATACGCAGTATTTT. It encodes CASSLLGFADTQYF.

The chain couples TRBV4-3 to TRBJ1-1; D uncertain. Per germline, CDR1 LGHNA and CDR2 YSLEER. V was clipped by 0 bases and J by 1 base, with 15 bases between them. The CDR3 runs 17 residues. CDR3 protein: CASSQDLGWAKNTEAFF. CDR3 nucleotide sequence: TGCGCCAGCAGCCAAGATCTTGGATGGGCAAAGAACACTGAAGCTTTCTTT.

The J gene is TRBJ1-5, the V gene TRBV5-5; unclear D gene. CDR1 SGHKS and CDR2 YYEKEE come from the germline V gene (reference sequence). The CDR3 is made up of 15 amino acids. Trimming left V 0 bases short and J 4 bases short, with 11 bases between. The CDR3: CASSLAPLGNQPQHF. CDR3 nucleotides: TGTGCCAGCAGCTTGGCCCCGTTGGGAAATCAGCCCCAGCATTTT.

The CDR3 DNA reads TGTGCCAGCAGACCCAGCCGGGTCCAGGGGGCTAGGAGGCCCGGGGAGCTGTTTTTT. This encodes CASRPSRVQGARRPGELFF. The V gene is TRBV11-2, the J gene TRBJ2-2; 8 bases align to TRBD1. V lost 6 bases and J lost 6; bases outside the gene matches: 21. CDR1 SGHAT and CDR2 FQNNGV come from the germline V gene. The CDR3 is made up of 19 amino acids. Full variable domain (missing parts from reference TRBV11-2 and TRBJ2-2): EAGVAQSPRYKIIEKRQSVAFWCNPISGHATLYWYQQILGQGPKLLIQFQNNGVVDDSQLPKDRFSAERLKGVDSTLKIQPAKLEDSAVYLCASRPSRVQGARRPGELFFGEGSRLTVL.

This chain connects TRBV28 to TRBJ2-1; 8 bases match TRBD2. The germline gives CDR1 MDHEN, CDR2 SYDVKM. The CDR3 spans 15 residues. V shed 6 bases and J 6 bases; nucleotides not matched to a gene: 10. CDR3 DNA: TGTGCCAGCAGCAGTACCGGGACTAGGTTCAATGAGCAGTTCTTC. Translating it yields CASSSTGTRFNEQFF. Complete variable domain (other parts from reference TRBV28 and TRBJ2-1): DVKVTQSSRYLVKRTGEKVFLECVQDMDHENMFWYRQDPGLGLRLIYFSYDVKMKEKGDIPEGYSVSREKKERFSLILESASTNQTSMYLCASSSTGTRFNEQFFGPGTRLTVL.

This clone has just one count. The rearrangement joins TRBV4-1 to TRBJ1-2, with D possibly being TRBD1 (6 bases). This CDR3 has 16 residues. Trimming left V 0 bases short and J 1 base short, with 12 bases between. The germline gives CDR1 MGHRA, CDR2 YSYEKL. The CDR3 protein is CASSQDSWGRNYGYTF. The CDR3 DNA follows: TGCGCCAGCAGCCAAGATTCTTGGGGGCGTAACTATGGCTACACCTTC.

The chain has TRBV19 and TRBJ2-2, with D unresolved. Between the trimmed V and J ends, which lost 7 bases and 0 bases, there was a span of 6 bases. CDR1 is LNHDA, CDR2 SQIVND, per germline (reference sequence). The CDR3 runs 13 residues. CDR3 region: CASIETNTGELFF. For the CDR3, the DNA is TGTGCCAGTATTGAAACGAACACCGGGGAGCTGTTTTTT.

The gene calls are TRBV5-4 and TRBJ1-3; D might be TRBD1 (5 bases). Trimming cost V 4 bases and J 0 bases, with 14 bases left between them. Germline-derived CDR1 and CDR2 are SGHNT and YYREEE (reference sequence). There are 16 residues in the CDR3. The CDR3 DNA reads TGTGCCAGCAGCGAAGCGGGACGCCACTCTGGAAACACCATATATTTT. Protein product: CASSEAGRHSGNTIYF.

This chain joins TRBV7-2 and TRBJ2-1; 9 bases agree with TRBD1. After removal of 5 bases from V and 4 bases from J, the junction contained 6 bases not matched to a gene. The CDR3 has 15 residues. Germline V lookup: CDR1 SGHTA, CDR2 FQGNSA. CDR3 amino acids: CASSRQGTGYNEQFF. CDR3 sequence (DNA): TGTGCCAGCAGCCGCCAGGGGACAGGGTACAATGAGCAGTTCTTC.

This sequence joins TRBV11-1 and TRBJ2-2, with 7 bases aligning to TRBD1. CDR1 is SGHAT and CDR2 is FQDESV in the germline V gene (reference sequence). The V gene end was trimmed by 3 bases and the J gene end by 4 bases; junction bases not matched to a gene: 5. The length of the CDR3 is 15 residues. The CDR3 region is CASSLLTGPTGELFF. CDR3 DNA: TGTGCCAGCAGCTTGCTGACAGGGCCCACCGGGGAGCTGTTTTTT. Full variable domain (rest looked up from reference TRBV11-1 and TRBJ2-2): EAEVAQSPRYKITEKSQAVAFWCDPISGHATLYWYRQILGQGPELLVQFQDESVVDDSQLPKDRFSAERLKGVDSTLKIQPAELGDSAMYLCASSLLTGPTGELFFGEGSRLTVL.

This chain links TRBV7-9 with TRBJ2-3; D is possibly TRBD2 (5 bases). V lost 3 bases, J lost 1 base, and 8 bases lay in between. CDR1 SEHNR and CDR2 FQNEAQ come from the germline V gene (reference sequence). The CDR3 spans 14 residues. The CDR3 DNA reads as TGTGCCAGCAGCTTGGCGGGCGGCACAGATACGCAGTATTTT. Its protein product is CASSLAGGTDTQYF.

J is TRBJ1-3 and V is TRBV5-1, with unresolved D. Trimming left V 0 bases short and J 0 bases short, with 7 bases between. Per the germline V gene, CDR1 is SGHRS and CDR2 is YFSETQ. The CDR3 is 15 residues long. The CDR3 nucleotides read TGCGCCAGCAGCTTGGAGGGAGGCTCTGGAAACACCATATATTTT. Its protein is CASSLEGGSGNTIYF.

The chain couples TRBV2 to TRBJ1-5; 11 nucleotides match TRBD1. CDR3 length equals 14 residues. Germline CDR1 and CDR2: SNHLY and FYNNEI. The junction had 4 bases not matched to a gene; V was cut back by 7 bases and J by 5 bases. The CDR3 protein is CASIRDRGDQPQHF. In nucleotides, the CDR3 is TGTGCCAGCATCCGGGACAGGGGGGATCAGCCCCAGCATTTT. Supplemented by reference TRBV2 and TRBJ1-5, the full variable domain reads EPEVTQTPSHQVTQMGQEVILRCVPISNHLYFYWYRQILGQKVEFLVSFYNNEISEKSEIFDDQFSVERPDGSNFTLKIRSTKLEDSAMYFCASIRDRGDQPQHFGDGTRLSIL.

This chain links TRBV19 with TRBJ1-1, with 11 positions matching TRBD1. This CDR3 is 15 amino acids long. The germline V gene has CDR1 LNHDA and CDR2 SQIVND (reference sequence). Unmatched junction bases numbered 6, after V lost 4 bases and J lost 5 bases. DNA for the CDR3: TGTGCCAGTAGTACGGACAGGGGGCGAAGGACTGAAGCTTTCTTT. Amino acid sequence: CASSTDRGRRTEAFF.